The rows below give T cell receptor beta chains drawn from one sample of a study of T cells in Graves' hyperthyroidism and ophthalmopathy. TCRdb reprocessed the multiplex PCR reads with MiXCR, giving one entry per CDR3 protein. The sample lists 650,000 to 750,000 distinct CDR3 sequences, about 14% occurring once. Sequenced sample: blood. The origin of the receptors is a woman between 18 and 29 years old with Graves' hyperthyroidism. The CDR3 runs from the conserved cysteine through the conserved F or W. Each record gives: CDR3 DNA, CDR3 protein, D gene, J gene, clone size, V gene. The D gene is left open where the match is weak. Not every row has a clone size; where given, it reads once, few, many or a size class.

DNA: TGTGCCAGCAGTTTTCAGTACAGTGAAGCTTTCTTT
CDR3: CASSFQYSEAFF
D: NA
J: TRBJ1-1
size: many
V: TRBV28

DNA: TGTGCCAGTAAAAAGGGAGTAACCCGGTCCTACAATGAGCAGTTCTTC
CDR3: CASKKGVTRSYNEQFF
D: NA
J: TRBJ2-1
size: NA
V: TRBV19

DNA: TGTGCCAGCAGCAGCCTCCGGGACATCATCACAGATACGCAGTATTTT
CDR3: CASSSLRDIITDTQYF
D: NA
J: TRBJ2-3
size: NA
V: TRBV7-8

DNA: TGTGCCAGCAGCCAAGGGGGCGCGACCCAGTACTTC
CDR3: CASSQGGATQYF
D: TRBD1
J: TRBJ2-5
size: many
V: TRBV7-9

DNA: TGTGCCAGCAGCTTACGACTAGCGGGAGCAGATGAGCAGTTCTTC
CDR3: CASSLRLAGADEQFF
D: TRBD2
J: TRBJ2-1
size: few
V: TRBV3-1

DNA: TGTGCCTGGAGTGTAGGATTCTCCTACAATGAGCAGTTCTTC
CDR3: CAWSVGFSYNEQFF
D: NA
J: TRBJ2-1
size: many
V: TRBV30

DNA: TGTGCCAGCAGTTACTCGGGGGGGGCTGCCCTATCACACAATGAGCAGTTCTTC
CDR3: CASSYSGGAALSHNEQFF
D: NA
J: TRBJ2-1
size: many
V: TRBV6-2/TRBV6-3

DNA: TGTGCCAGCACCATAGGGGAGGGCTCCATTCCCTACGAGCAGTACTTC
CDR3: CASTIGEGSIPYEQYF
D: TRBD2
J: TRBJ2-7
size: many
V: TRBV7-9

DNA: TGTGCCAGCACCCGTAGGGGGGGTACAGGGTGGACTGAAGCTTTCTTT
CDR3: CASTRRGGTGWTEAFF
D: NA
J: TRBJ1-1
size: many
V: TRBV7-2

DNA: TGCAGTGCTCTGCCGAGGGCGGGAGTCAGGAATGAGCAGTTCTTC
CDR3: CSALPRAGVRNEQFF
D: TRBD2
J: TRBJ2-1
size: many
V: TRBV20-1

DNA: TGCGCCAGCAGCTTTGGGGGACAAGTCTCTGGAAACACCATATATTTT
CDR3: CASSFGGQVSGNTIYF
D: NA
J: TRBJ1-3
size: NA
V: TRBV5-1

DNA: TGTGCCACCAGCAGACGTGGGATACAAGAGACCCAGTACTTC
CDR3: CATSRRGIQETQYF
D: NA
J: TRBJ2-5
size: NA
V: TRBV15

DNA: TGCGCCAGCGCCAAATGGGGCCGCCGCGCTGAAGCTTTCTTT
CDR3: CASAKWGRRAEAFF
D: NA
J: TRBJ1-1
size: NA
V: TRBV4-1

DNA: TGTGCCAGCAGTTTTCAATCTATCGGGAATGAGCAGTTCTTC
CDR3: CASSFQSIGNEQFF
D: NA
J: TRBJ2-1
size: many
V: TRBV28

DNA: TGTGCCAGCACCCACCGGGCTAGCGGGAGCACAGATACGCAGTATTTT
CDR3: CASTHRASGSTDTQYF
D: TRBD2
J: TRBJ2-3
size: NA
V: TRBV12-3/TRBV12-4

DNA: TGTGCCACCAGCAGGGCAGGCGGCGAGCAGTTCTTC
CDR3: CATSRAGGEQFF
D: NA
J: TRBJ2-1
size: many
V: TRBV15

DNA: TGTGCCAGCAGTCGAAGATTGGGCTACAATGAGCAGTTCTTC
CDR3: CASSRRLGYNEQFF
D: NA
J: TRBJ2-1
size: many
V: TRBV6-2/TRBV6-3

DNA: TGTGCCATCAGTGGCTCCCTAGCGGGAGGAACCGGGGAGCTGTTTTTT
CDR3: CAISGSLAGGTGELFF
D: TRBD2
J: TRBJ2-2
size: NA
V: TRBV10-3

DNA: TGTGCCAGCAGCTTAGAGGACCCGCCGCGGGGGACAGATACGCAGTATTTT
CDR3: CASSLEDPPRGTDTQYF
D: TRBD2
J: TRBJ2-3
size: many
V: TRBV7-3

DNA: TGTGCCAGCAGCCAAGGGGAAAAGGAACAGTTCGACTATGGCTACACCTTC
CDR3: CASSQGEKEQFDYGYTF
D: NA
J: TRBJ1-2
size: many
V: TRBV3-1

DNA: TGCAGCGTTGAAGCAGTCGGGCGCACCGGGGAGCTGTTTTTT
CDR3: CSVEAVGRTGELFF
D: NA
J: TRBJ2-2
size: few
V: TRBV29-1

DNA: TGTGCCAGCAGCTCGGTAGGGGGAGTTGATACTGAAGCTTTCTTT
CDR3: CASSSVGGVDTEAFF
D: NA
J: TRBJ1-1
size: many
V: TRBV11-2

DNA: TGCAGCCCCCATGCCGGGGAGCAGTACTTC
CDR3: CSPHAGEQYF
D: NA
J: TRBJ2-7
size: few
V: TRBV29-1

DNA: TGTGCCAGCAGCTTAAGCACTAGCGGGAGTGATGAGCAGTTCTTC
CDR3: CASSLSTSGSDEQFF
D: TRBD2
J: TRBJ2-1
size: few
V: TRBV11-2

DNA: TGTGCCAGCAGCTTAGACAGGCGGATTACTGAAGCTTTCTTT
CDR3: CASSLDRRITEAFF
D: NA
J: TRBJ1-1
size: many
V: TRBV7-9

DNA: TGTGCCAGCATTAAGAGACTGGACAGTCCCATCATGAACACTGAAGCTTTCTTT
CDR3: CASIKRLDSPIMNTEAFF
D: NA
J: TRBJ1-1
size: many
V: TRBV6-1

DNA: TGTGCCAGCAGCCATTTCCAGGGGTCTGGGGCCAACGTCCTGACTTTC
CDR3: CASSHFQGSGANVLTF
D: NA
J: TRBJ2-6
size: NA
V: TRBV14

DNA: TGCGCCAGCAGCTTGGGAGAGGGTCCCGAGCAGTACTTC
CDR3: CASSLGEGPEQYF
D: NA
J: TRBJ2-7
size: few
V: TRBV5-1